The rows below give T cell receptor beta chains drawn from one sample of a study of CD8+ T cells in alopecia areata. Data came from immunoSEQ multiplex PCR; TCRdb stores just in-frame clones and leaves some out. The table includes under 250,000 clones, 50% to 60% detected once. The sequenced sample was CD4+ T cells sorted from blood, obtained at week 0. The receptors stem from a human donor with alopecia areata. The CDR3 runs from the conserved cysteine through the conserved F or W. D genes are given only for firm matches. Clone size is shown for a subset of rows, as once, few, many or a class of expanded clone.

CDR3nt	CDR3aa	v_gene	j_gene	abundance	len	d_gene
TGTGCCAGCAGCTTAACAAGGGTTTTGACAGATACGCAGTATTTT	CASSLTRVLTDTQYF	TRBV7-9	TRBJ2-3	NA	15	NA
TGTGCCAGCAGTTTAAAACCCGGGGGAACCTACGAGCAGTACTTC	CASSLKPGGTYEQYF	TRBV27	TRBJ2-7	NA	15	NA
TGCAGCGTTGTGACAGACCTAAGCAATCAGCCCCAGCATTTT	CSVVTDLSNQPQHF	TRBV29-1	TRBJ1-5	NA	14	NA
TGTGCCATCAGTGAAGGGTCCGAGACCCAGTACTTC	CAISEGSETQYF	TRBV10-3	TRBJ2-5	few	12	NA
TGTGCCAGCCTTAGATCCCCGGCGGAGACCCAGTACTTC	CASLRSPAETQYF	TRBV6-1	TRBJ2-5	NA	13	NA
TGCAGCGTGCAGGGGGCTAAGTGGGCGAACACTGAAGCTTTCTTT	CSVQGAKWANTEAFF	TRBV29-1	TRBJ1-1	few	15	TRBD1
TGTGCCAGCAGCCTACGGCCAAGCACAGATACGCAGTATTTT	CASSLRPSTDTQYF	TRBV7-2	TRBJ2-3	NA	14	NA
TGTGCCAGCAGCGTGTCCAGCGGGGCCTACAATGAGCAGTTCTTC	CASSVSSGAYNEQFF	TRBV9	TRBJ2-1	NA	15	TRBD2
TGTGCCTGGAGGACTAGCGGCGTCACAGATACGCAGTATTTT	CAWRTSGVTDTQYF	TRBV30	TRBJ2-3	NA	14	TRBD2
TGTGCCAGCAGCTCTAGCGGGGGAGTGGTCATTCAGTACTTC	CASSSSGGVVIQYF	TRBV2	TRBJ2-4	NA	14	TRBD2
TGTGCCAGCAGTTCGCAGGGTCGGTACACCTTC	CASSSQGRYTF	TRBV25-1	TRBJ1-2	NA	11	NA
TGTGCCAGCAGTCAAGTTGGAGATACGCAGTATTTT	CASSQVGDTQYF	TRBV6-1	TRBJ2-3	NA	12	NA
TGTGCCAGCAGCGTAGTAGCGGGGGGCACAGATACGCAGTATTTT	CASSVVAGGTDTQYF	TRBV9	TRBJ2-3	NA	15	TRBD2
TGCGCCAGCAGCCGGACTAGCGGGAGCACCGGGGAGCTGTTTTTT	CASSRTSGSTGELFF	TRBV4-1	TRBJ2-2	NA	15	TRBD2
TGTGCCAGCAGTGAGGTGGGGACCCAGTACTTC	CASSEVGTQYF	TRBV2	TRBJ2-5	NA	11	NA
TGCGCCAGCAGCTTGCCGGCGGGACTAGCGGGGGCTTACAGCGGGGAGCTGTTTTTT	CASSLPAGLAGAYSGELFF	TRBV5-1	TRBJ2-2	NA	19	TRBD2
TGTGCCTGGAGTGAGACAGGGGGGGGGCCCTACGAGCAGTACTTC	CAWSETGGGPYEQYF	TRBV30	TRBJ2-7	NA	15	TRBD1
TGTGCCTGGAGTCTGGACAGACAAATGGAGACCCAGTACTTC	CAWSLDRQMETQYF	TRBV30	TRBJ2-5	NA	14	NA
TGTGCCAGCAGCTTAGAGAAGGGGGGGACCTATGGCTACACCTTC	CASSLEKGGTYGYTF	TRBV7-2	TRBJ1-2	NA	15	NA
TGTGCCAGCCAAGATAACCAGGGGAATGGCTACACCTTC	CASQDNQGNGYTF	TRBV6-6	TRBJ1-2	NA	13	NA
TGTGCCACCAGCGGAAGGACAGCGTATGGCTACACCTTC	CATSGRTAYGYTF	TRBV15	TRBJ1-2	NA	13	NA
TGCAGCGTTGAGGCCGCCGATGGCTACACCTTC	CSVEAADGYTF	TRBV29-1	TRBJ1-2	NA	11	NA
TGTGCCAGCATACAAGCTAGCGGGCGAGATACGCAGTATTTT	CASIQASGRDTQYF	TRBV2	TRBJ2-3	few	14	TRBD2
TGCAGCGTCGAAAAGGACCCCTACGAGCAGTACTTC	CSVEKDPYEQYF	TRBV29-1	TRBJ2-7	NA	12	NA
TGTGCCAGCAGCCCAAGGGGGACGGCGAACACTGAAGCTTTCTTT	CASSPRGTANTEAFF	TRBV7-6	TRBJ1-1	NA	15	NA
TGTGCCTTGACTAGCGGGATAATGCGAGAGCAGTTCTTC	CALTSGIMREQFF	TRBV30	TRBJ2-1	NA	13	TRBD2
TGTGCCAGCAGTGAACGACAGGGCAAAAACATTCAGTACTTC	CASSERQGKNIQYF	TRBV2	TRBJ2-4	NA	14	TRBD1
TGTGCCAGCAGCGGCGGGATGAACACTGAAGCTTTCTTT	CASSGGMNTEAFF	TRBV9	TRBJ1-1	NA	13	NA
TGTGCCAGCGCGATCGAGGTAGGCGACGAGCAGTACTTC	CASAIEVGDEQYF	TRBV2	TRBJ2-7	NA	13	NA
TGTGCCAGCAGCGTAGTCCGGACAGATACGCAGTATTTT	CASSVVRTDTQYF	TRBV9	TRBJ2-3	NA	13	NA
TGTGCCAGCAGCGTAGTCCCCCCTGGGACTAGCGGGAACCTCCAAGAGACCCAGTACTTC	CASSVVPPGTSGNLQETQYF	TRBV9	TRBJ2-5	NA	20	TRBD2
TGTGCCAGCAGCTTAGAGCCTAGCACAGATACGCAGTATTTT	CASSLEPSTDTQYF	TRBV7-2	TRBJ2-3	NA	14	NA
TGCGCCAGCAGCCAAGGACTAGCGGGTACCTACAATGAGCAGTTCTTC	CASSQGLAGTYNEQFF	TRBV4-1	TRBJ2-1	NA	16	TRBD2
TGTGCCAGCGAGGCCCCTGGGGCCAACGTCCTGACTTTC	CASEAPGANVLTF	TRBV6-1	TRBJ2-6	NA	13	NA
TGTGCCTGGAGCGTTCTTACCGGGGAGCTGTTTTTT	CAWSVLTGELFF	TRBV30	TRBJ2-2	NA	12	NA
TGTGCCAGCAGCGTAGAGGTCACCAATTCACCCCTCCACTTT	CASSVEVTNSPLHF	TRBV9	TRBJ1-6	NA	14	NA
TGTGCCGGCCTCCCGGGACAAAACTATGGCTACACCTTC	CAGLPGQNYGYTF	TRBV30	TRBJ1-2	few	13	NA
TGTGCCAGCAGTTCAGGACCCTATAATTCACCCCTCCACTTT	CASSSGPYNSPLHF	TRBV6-1	TRBJ1-6	NA	14	NA
TGTGCCAGCAGTTCCGATTTTGGAGCCAAAAACATTCAGTACTTC	CASSSDFGAKNIQYF	TRBV6-6	TRBJ2-4	NA	15	NA
TGTGCCAGCAGCTTAGATGAGGGGAGCGGGAGGGCCCAGACCCAGTACTTC	CASSLDEGSGRAQTQYF	TRBV7-9	TRBJ2-5	NA	17	TRBD2
TGCGCCAGCAGCTTGGATGGGGGAAACACTGAAGCTTTCTTT	CASSLDGGNTEAFF	TRBV5-1	TRBJ1-1	NA	14	NA
TGTGCCACCAGCAGAGATCAGGGAAACATTCAGTACTTC	CATSRDQGNIQYF	TRBV15	TRBJ2-4	NA	13	NA
TGTGCCAGCTCCTCAGGGGGCTTCAATCAGCCCCAGCATTTT	CASSSGGFNQPQHF	TRBV6-5	TRBJ1-5	NA	14	TRBD1
TGCAGCGTGGGGACCTTGAGAGGAGCTAACTATGGCTACACCTTC	CSVGTLRGANYGYTF	TRBV29-1	TRBJ1-2	once	15	NA
TGTGCCAGCAGGGGGGACAGGCGCAGCACAGATACGCAGTATTTT	CASRGDRRSTDTQYF	TRBV2	TRBJ2-3	NA	15	TRBD1
TGTGCCAGCAGTTCGACCCGAGGGAATGAGCAGTTCTTC	CASSSTRGNEQFF	TRBV27	TRBJ2-1	NA	13	NA
TGTGCCAGCAGGGGAGACAGCAATGAGCAGTTCTTC	CASRGDSNEQFF	TRBV2	TRBJ2-1	NA	12	NA
TGTGCCTGGAGTGTAGGGGTCCCCCCGGGCGAGCAGTACTTC	CAWSVGVPPGEQYF	TRBV30	TRBJ2-7	NA	14	NA
TGTGCCAGCAGCCCAGAGCGGGAGGGCCGGGAAGAGACCCAGTACTTC	CASSPEREGREETQYF	TRBV7-8	TRBJ2-5	few	16	TRBD2
TGTGCCTGGAGTGTACCGGACAGGGCGACCGGGGAGCTGTTTTTT	CAWSVPDRATGELFF	TRBV30	TRBJ2-2	NA	15	TRBD1
TGTGCCAGTAGCTCAACAGGGGGCGGCAATCAGCCCCAGCATTTT	CASSSTGGGNQPQHF	TRBV19	TRBJ1-5	NA	15	TRBD1
TGCGCCAGCAGCTCGAACGGACAGGGGGCCACCGGGGAGCTGTTTTTT	CASSSNGQGATGELFF	TRBV5-1	TRBJ2-2	few	16	TRBD1
TGTGCCAGCAGTGAACAGGGGGCTGGAGATACGCAGTATTTT	CASSEQGAGDTQYF	TRBV25-1	TRBJ2-3	NA	14	TRBD1
TGTGCCAGCAACCCCACGTGGGGGCTAGACAATGAGCAGTTCTTC	CASNPTWGLDNEQFF	TRBV11-2	TRBJ2-1	few	15	NA
TGTGCCAGCAGCTTTCGGACGGACCCCTACGAGCAGTACTTC	CASSFRTDPYEQYF	TRBV11-1	TRBJ2-7	NA	14	NA
TGTGCCAGCAGTTACTCCGGAATGAACACTGAAGCTTTCTTT	CASSYSGMNTEAFF	TRBV6-5	TRBJ1-1	NA	14	NA
TGTGCCACCACCGGGGACCTCAATCAGCCCCAGCATTTT	CATTGDLNQPQHF	TRBV2	TRBJ1-5	NA	13	NA
TGTGCCAGCAGTGACCACAGGAATCCTGAAGCTTTCTTT	CASSDHRNPEAFF	TRBV6-6	TRBJ1-1	few	13	NA
TGTGCCAGCAGTTACGGTAGTTACCGCACAGATACGCAGTATTTT	CASSYGSYRTDTQYF	TRBV6-6	TRBJ2-3	NA	15	NA
TGTGCCAGCAGTCCCACCGCGGGGGGGGCCCCTTTTTTC	CASSPTAGGAPFF	TRBV6-5	TRBJ1-2	NA	13	NA